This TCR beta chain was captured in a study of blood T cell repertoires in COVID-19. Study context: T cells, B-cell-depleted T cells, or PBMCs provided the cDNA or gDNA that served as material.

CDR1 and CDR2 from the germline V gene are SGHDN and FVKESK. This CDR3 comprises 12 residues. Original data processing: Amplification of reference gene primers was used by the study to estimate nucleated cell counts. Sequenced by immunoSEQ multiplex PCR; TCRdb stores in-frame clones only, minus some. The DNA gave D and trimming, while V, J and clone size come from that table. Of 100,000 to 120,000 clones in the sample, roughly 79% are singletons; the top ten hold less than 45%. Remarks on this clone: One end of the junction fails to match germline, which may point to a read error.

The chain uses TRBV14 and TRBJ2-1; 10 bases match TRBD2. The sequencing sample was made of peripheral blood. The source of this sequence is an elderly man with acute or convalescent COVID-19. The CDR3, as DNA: TGTGCCAGCAGCCGCAGAGGGACTAGCGAAGTCTTC. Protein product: CASSRRGTSEVF.